This T cell receptor (beta chain) was observed in a study of patients and donors after allogeneic stem cell transplantation (dated by TCRdb to between 2020 and 2021). The table lists this clonotype with a few counts. Its antigen remains undetermined. Base quality data are lacking; no much larger clone is found one base away. Spanning cysteine to phenylalanine, the CDR3 consists of 15 amino acids. The CDR3 DNA has 45 bases and is translated from base 1. Trimmed from V: 2 bases; trimmed from J: 2 bases; junction bases lacking a gene match: 9. CDR1 SQVTM and CDR2 ANQGSEA were looked up in the germline V gene. Libraries were made using RT-PCR. The run used a NextSeq 550. TCRdb redid the processing of the public reads, applying fastp at Q25 and MiXCR, and retained in-frame beta chains. When rows share a CDR3 protein, they turn into one entry using the most common DNA and genes. The sample table holds 70,000 to 75,000 distinct CDR3 sequences, of which about 26% were seen once. The top ten clones comprise 26% of the sample.

Sequenced input: blood, either unsorted or a sorted T cell fraction (not recorded which). The TCR sequence derives from a human donor who was either an allogeneic HSCT recipient or a stem cell or donor lymphocyte infusion donor (not recorded which). It is not recorded whose cells these are; they may come from a transplant donor. The rearrangement combines TRBV29-1 with TRBJ2-7, and 7 junctional nucleotides match TRBD2. The CDR3 loop reads CSVEKGPGLPYEQYF. The nucleotide sequence is TGCAGCGTTGAAAAGGGCCCGGGACTACCCTACGAGCAGTACTTC.